This T cell receptor beta chain was observed in a study of sequential checkpoint blockade in melanoma (dated by TCRdb to about 2019). At the level of the whole study: In a 1:1 randomization, patients received either first-line nivolumab then ipilimumab (arm A) or ipilimumab then nivolumab (arm B). Maintenance nivolumab was given following each of the two trial sequences.

The sample's treatment or condition label, decoded: randomized to nivolumab then ipilimumab (arm A) or the reverse (arm B). None of the patients in the trial had previously been given DNA-damaging chemotherapy. Thawed PBMCs were sorted on a FACS Aria II flow cytometer to isolate live CD3+CD8+ cells negative for CD19 and CD56. The samples were obtained from melanoma patients enrolled in CheckMate 064, an open-label, randomized phase II trial testing sequential checkpoint blockade. Leukapheresis was used to collect peripheral blood mononuclear cells, which were then purified with Ficoll-Paque and frozen in human serum with 10% DMSO. Purity of sorted blood CD3+CD8+ cells was verified at >98% immediately after sorting, followed by DNA extraction. TCRbeta CDR3 regions were immunosequenced from genomic DNA with the immunoSEQ Assay. Before high-throughput sequencing, the genomic DNA was amplified using bias-controlled multiplex PCR. Concerning the study's data processing: To quantify the absolute abundance of each unique TCRbeta CDR3 region, the sequences were collapsed and filtered. Clonality, defined as 1 minus Pielou's evenness, was calculated using only productive rearrangements. A previously published method was used to identify clones with significantly greater frequencies in on-treatment samples than in baseline samples. TCRdb retrieved this table from immuneACCESS and kept in-frame rearrangements only. Not all clones are present; in checked studies, unresolved V genes account for under half, and no reason is known for the remainder. V, J and clone size were drawn from that table, and D and trimming were deduced from the DNA. This sample gives about 28,000 clones in total; about 89% of them show up just once. The ten most abundant clones make up around 15% of the sample.

Study-level results and caveats: Validation of the response-prediction model combining TCR metrics and mutation burden is needed in larger, independent patient cohorts.

A word on this clone: Which antigen it targets is not known. Within one base of it there is no much larger clone, and no base qualities were kept.

The germline V gene sets CDR1 to SGHRS and CDR2 to YFSETQ. Taken from cysteine to phenylalanine, the CDR3 has 15 residues. Solely the CDR3 DNA is kept, with 45 bases framed from the first base. Here V drops 2 bases and J drops 1 base, and the junction holds 5 bases not matched to any gene. The TCR was taken from a human donor with melanoma. The chain couples TRBV5-1 to TRBJ2-7, and TRBD2 matches 8 of the central bases. Sequenced here: CD8+ T cells sorted from blood (inferred from file names), sampled from a patient given nivolumab and ipilimumab in sequence. The CDR3 reads CASSLTGGPSYEQYF. In nucleotide form, the sequence is TGCGCCAGCAGCTTAACGGGAGGGCCGTCCTACGAGCAGTACTTC.